These 21 T cell receptor beta chains originate from one sample sequenced in a study of shared clonotypes between healthy human individuals. Some clones are missing from TCRdb's copy, which holds only in-frame ones; the method was immunoSEQ multiplex PCR. The sample yields 2 million to 2.5 million clones, over 85% seen once. The specimen sequenced was naive CD4+ T cells sorted from blood. Noted subset: CD45RA+ positively selected. All receptors derive from a man aged 18-30 years in good health.

The V gene is TRBV7-6, the J gene TRBJ1-3; D remains ambiguous. Germline V lookup: CDR1 SGHVS, CDR2 FNYEAQ. The CDR3 totals 16 residues. The V end lost 4 bases, the J end lost 2 bases, and 15 bases lay between the germline ends. The CDR3 loop is CASSSTSPGAGNTIYF. CDR3 DNA sequence: TGTGCCAGCAGCTCCACCAGCCCCGGGGCTGGAAACACCATATATTTT.

The rearrangement links TRBV12-5 to TRBJ1-6, with D uncertain. Trimming pared 7 bases from V and 8 bases from J, leaving 9 bases between. This CDR3 is 12 amino acids long. CDR1 is LGHNT, CDR2 FRNRAP, per germline. The CDR3, as DNA: TGTGCTAGTGCCCCCGGCGATTCACCCCTCCACTTT. Encoded protein: CASAPGDSPLHF.

A remark on this clone: The same CDR3 is also encoded by other DNA sequences in this sample. The CDR3: CAISELDTQYF. The CDR3 coding sequence is TGTGCCATCAGTGAGTTGGATACGCAGTATTTT. The chain carries TRBV10-3 and TRBJ2-3; D is ambiguous. Germline V gives CDR1 ENHRY, CDR2 SYGVKD. There are 11 residues in the CDR3. V was pared by 1 base and J by 6 bases, with 2 bases between.

The gene calls are TRBV7-9 and TRBJ1-1; possibly TRBD1 for D (6 bases). Germline CDR1 reads SEHNR; CDR2 reads FQNEAQ (reference sequence). The V end lost 5 bases, the J end lost 1 base, and 11 bases lay between the germline ends. The CDR3 consists of 14 residues. The CDR3 DNA follows: TGTGCCAGCAGCCGAAGAGGGGGGAACACTGAAGCTTTCTTT. This codes for CASSRRGGNTEAFF.

The rearrangement links TRBV6-6 to TRBJ1-1, with unresolved D. Deletions cut 6 bases from V and 4 bases from J, with 12 bases between. The V gene's germline CDR1 is MNHNY and CDR2 SVGAGI (reference sequence). The CDR3 is made up of 13 amino acids. In DNA, the CDR3 is TGTGCCAGCAGCCGGACGTTTAGCACTGAAGCTTTCTTT. It encodes CASSRTFSTEAFF.

V and J are TRBV28 and TRBJ2-5, with a possible D match to TRBD1 (6 bases). The CDR3 consists of 14 residues. Germline V gives CDR1 MDHEN, CDR2 SYDVKM. Trimming removed 5 bases from V and 2 bases from J, with 12 bases in between. CDR3 in DNA: TGTGCCAGCAGTCCGACAGGTCCTCAAGAGACCCAGTACTTC. Translated, it gives CASSPTGPQETQYF.

The chain uses TRBV5-6 and TRBJ2-3, with D possibly TRBD2 on 5 matching bases. The CDR3 sequence is 14 residues long. Germline CDR1 SGHDT, CDR2 YYEEEE. Between the trimmed V and J ends, which lost 1 base and 0 bases, there was a span of 6 bases. The CDR3, as DNA: TGTGCCAGCAGCTTGCGGACTAGCACAGATACGCAGTATTTT. Protein: CASSLRTSTDTQYF.

This clone was found once. This sequence joins TRBV6-1 and TRBJ2-1; 12 bases fit TRBD2. The V and J ends lost 6 bases and 10 bases, in that order; junction bases with no gene match: 4. Germline assignment: CDR1 MNHNS and CDR2 SASEGT. CDR3 length: 13 residues. CDR3 DNA sequence: TGTGCCAGCAGAGTACTAGCGGGAGGAGAGCAGTTCTTC. Protein product: CASRVLAGGEQFF.

The chain combines TRBV5-1 with TRBJ2-3; D ambiguous. CDR1 is SGHRS, CDR2 YFSETQ, per germline. The V end was cut by 2 bases, the J end by 4 bases, with 5 bases between. The CDR3 sequence is 12 residues long. The CDR3 sequence: CASSFIADTQYF. In nucleotides, the CDR3 is TGCGCCAGCAGCTTCATCGCAGATACGCAGTATTTT.

V gene TRBV18 combines with J gene TRBJ2-7; TRBD2 is a possible D gene (6 bases). The V gene lost 6 bases and the J gene lost 4 bases, with 22 bases spanning the gap. The CDR3 sequence is 16 residues long. CDR1 is KGHSH, CDR2 LQKENI, per germline. DNA for the CDR3: TGTGCCAGCTCCCAAGGCCTTCGGGAGTGGTCGTACGAGCAGTACTTC. It yields the protein CASSQGLREWSYEQYF.

The chain couples TRBV14 to TRBJ1-5; D unresolved. CDR3 length equals 13 residues. The germline CDR1 and CDR2 sequences are SGHDN and FVKESK. Trimming took off 1 base at V and 5 bases at J, with 6 bases between the two ends. CDR3 DNA: TGTGCCAGCAGCCAAGGGGAATATCAGCCCCAGCATTTT. It codes for CASSQGEYQPQHF.

The chain couples TRBV6-6 to TRBJ1-2, with D possibly TRBD1 on 6 matching bases. CDR3 length: 13 residues. Looked up from germline, CDR1 is MNHNY and CDR2 is SVGAGI (reference sequence). The V end was cut by 3 bases, the J end by 6 bases, with 11 bases between. The CDR3 reads CASSYSQGNGYTF. In DNA, the CDR3 is TGTGCCAGCAGTTATAGTCAGGGGAATGGCTACACCTTC.

This clone was counted only a few times. The sample carries other DNA sequences with the same CDR3. The chain has TRBV7-9 and TRBJ2-7; possibly TRBD1 for D (6 bases). V was clipped by 3 bases and J by 7 bases, with 7 bases between them. CDR3 length: 11 amino acids. In germline, CDR1 is SEHNR, CDR2 FQNEAQ (reference sequence). CDR3 sequence: CASSFGTEQYF. The CDR3, as DNA: TGTGCCAGCAGCTTCGGGACAGAGCAGTACTTC.

The V call is TRBV21-1, the J call TRBJ1-6; the table's D call, TRBD1, has no DNA check behind it. TRBV21-1 represents a pseudogene. The CDR3 covers 20 residues. This CDR3 is CASSIGTVFSPSSYNSPLHF. CDR3 DNA: TGTGCCAGCAGCATCGGGACAGTTTTCTCCCCTAGCTCCTATAATTCACCCCTCCACTTT.

The chain joins TRBV6-1 to TRBJ2-3; D is tentatively TRBD1 or TRBD2 (6 bases each). The V end was cut by 4 bases, the J end by 2 bases, with 13 bases between. The CDR3 has 15 residues. Germline lookup yields CDR1 MNHNS and CDR2 SASEGT. This CDR3 reads CASSVQGGTTDTQYF. CDR3 nucleotide sequence: TGTGCCAGCAGTGTACAGGGCGGGACCACAGATACGCAGTATTTT.

The chain joins TRBV5-4 to TRBJ2-3; 8 bases are shared with TRBD2. The CDR3 has 16 amino acids. The germline gives CDR1 SGHNT, CDR2 YYREEE (reference sequence). J was trimmed by 2 bases and V by 4 bases; bases with no gene match: 9. The CDR3 bases are TGTGCCAGCAGCCCCCGCGGGGGGACTACCACAGATACGCAGTATTTT. Its protein product is CASSPRGGTTTDTQYF.

The V call is TRBV10-1, the J call TRBJ2-7; D remains unclear. Germline V gene lookup returns CDR1 WNHNN and CDR2 SYGVQD (reference sequence). This CDR3 comprises 14 residues. V shed 0 bases and J shed 4 bases, with 10 bases lying between them. This chain's CDR3 is CASSESALGYEQYF. CDR3 bases: TGCGCCAGCAGTGAGTCGGCCCTCGGGTACGAGCAGTACTTC.

This chain connects TRBV28 to TRBJ2-3; maybe TRBD1 (6 bases). Trimming stripped 6 bases from V and 14 bases from J, with 15 bases between. This CDR3 spans 11 amino acids. CDR1 and CDR2 from the germline V gene are MDHEN and SYDVKM. The CDR3: CASRSTGNWYF. DNA of the CDR3: TGTGCCAGCAGGAGTACAGGGAACTGGTATTTT.

This rearrangement joins TRBV28 to TRBJ2-7; no definite D call. From germline, CDR1 is MDHEN and CDR2 SYDVKM. This CDR3 has 14 residues. V was shortened by 1 base and J by 0 bases, with 7 bases between the two germline ends. CDR3 bases: TGTGCCAGCAGTTTATTGTCCAGCTCCTACGAGCAGTACTTC. It is translated as CASSLLSSSYEQYF.

The chain is built from TRBV6-6 and TRBJ2-1, with TRBD2 matching over 10 bases. CDR1 and CDR2 from the germline V gene are MNHNY and SVGAGI (reference sequence). V lost 8 bases, J lost 9 bases, and 7 bases stayed unmatched. The CDR3 loop spans 13 amino acids. The CDR3 bases are TGTGCCAGCGGCCTAGCGGGAGAAGGTGAGCAGTTCTTC. Translation: CASGLAGEGEQFF.

Turning to this clone: This sample includes further DNA sequences coding for the same CDR3. The rearrangement joins TRBV5-1 to TRBJ2-3; D assignment may be TRBD1 or TRBD2 (7 bases each). The CDR3 runs to 13 residues. CDR1 and CDR2 (germline): SGHRS, YFSETQ. With 7 bases removed from V and 3 bases from J, the gap between germline ends came to 12 bases. Here the CDR3 reads CASSQGGTDTQYF. DNA of the CDR3: TGCGCCAGCTCGCAGGGGGGGACAGATACGCAGTATTTT.